The 15 T cell receptor beta chains below were found in one sample sequenced in a study of blood T cell repertoires in COVID-19. This table comes from immunoSEQ multiplex PCR, and its TCRdb copy is limited to in-frame clones, with some not included. This sample has 120,000 or so clones, with around 80% found just once. Sequenced sample: peripheral blood. These receptors were taken from an older man with acute or convalescent COVID-19.

The chain joins TRBV5-6 to TRBJ1-2; perhaps TRBD1 as D (6 bases). V lost 0 bases and J lost 2, with 8 bases in between. In germline, CDR1 is SGHDT, CDR2 YYEEEE. CDR3 length equals 14 residues. Here the CDR3 DNA reads TGTGCCAGCAGCTTGGTAGGACAGAACTATGGCTACACCTTC. It codes for CASSLVGQNYGYTF.

The CDR3 region is CASSPVQGAKNEQFF. DNA for the CDR3: TGTGCCAGCAGCCCCGTCCAGGGGGCGAAAAATGAGCAGTTCTTC. The rearrangement links TRBV5-6 to TRBJ2-1; TRBD1 agrees at 8 bases. Germline trimming cut 4 bases from V and 7 bases from J; bases unmatched to any gene: 10. Germline V lookup: CDR1 SGHDT, CDR2 YYEEEE. The CDR3 is 15 amino acids. Supplemented by reference TRBV5-6 and TRBJ2-1, the full variable domain reads DAGVTQSPTHLIKTRGQQVTLRCSPKSGHDTVSWYQQALGQGPQFIFQYYEEEERQRGNFPDRFSGHQFPNYSSELNVNALLLGDSALYLCASSPVQGAKNEQFFGPGTRLTVL.

The rearrangement links TRBV2 to TRBJ1-6; TRBD1 matches 7 bases. The CDR3 covers 13 residues. With 5 bases clipped from V and 11 bases from J, the junction kept 6 bases outside the gene matches. Germline assignment: CDR1 SNHLY and CDR2 FYNNEI. CDR3 amino acids: CASSKGGGAPLHF. The CDR3 coding sequence is TGTGCCAGCAGTAAAGGGGGCGGGGCACCCCTCCACTTT.

This clone was seen a few times. The chain employs TRBV15 and TRBJ2-3, with D maybe TRBD2 (6 bases). The V gene lost 6 bases and the J gene lost 0 bases, with 13 bases spanning the gap. The CDR3 loop spans 15 amino acids. Germline values: CDR1 LNHNV, CDR2 YYDKDF (reference sequence). CDR3: CATRWGGGSTDTQYF. CDR3 nucleotides: TGTGCCACCAGATGGGGAGGAGGGAGCACAGATACGCAGTATTTT. Based on the CDR3 plus reference TRBV15 and TRBJ2-3, the full variable domain is DAMVIQNPRYQVTQFGKPVTLSCSQTLNHNVMYWYQQKSSQAPKLLFHYYDKDFNNEADTPDNFQSRRPNTSFCFLDIRSPGLGDTAMYLCATRWGGGSTDTQYFGPGTRLTVL.

J is TRBJ2-5 and V is TRBV15; 10 bases agree with TRBD2. The CDR3 sequence is 17 residues long. Germline lookup yields CDR1 LNHNV and CDR2 YYDKDF (reference sequence). V shed 5 bases, J shed 5 bases, and the junction held 14 bases outside the gene matches. CDR3 amino acids: CATSLGGLAGAGETQYF. In DNA form, the CDR3 reads TGTGCCACCAGCCTAGGAGGGCTAGCGGGGGCTGGGGAGACCCAGTACTTC.

There are a few counts of this clone. This chain uses TRBV3-1 (or the pseudogene TRBV3-2) with TRBJ1-4; 7 bases align to TRBD1. There are 16 residues in the CDR3. The germline V gene encodes CDR1 LGHDT and CDR2 YNNKEL (reference sequence). V shed 0 bases, J shed 7 bases, and the junction held 8 bases outside the gene matches. CDR3 in amino acids: CASSQDLPQGSEKLFF. The CDR3 DNA sequence: TGTGCCAGCAGCCAAGATCTTCCACAGGGGAGTGAAAAACTGTTTTTT.

The V and J genes are TRBV5-1 and TRBJ1-2, with 11 bases that match TRBD1. Germline CDR1 SGHRS, CDR2 YFSETQ. The CDR3 contains 16 residues. V shed 3 bases and J 0 bases; nucleotides not matched to a gene: 4. The CDR3 spells CASSSGQGASNYGYTF. In DNA, the CDR3 is TGCGCCAGCAGCTCCGGACAGGGGGCTTCTAACTATGGCTACACCTTC.

The V call is TRBV19, the J call TRBJ1-3, with TRBD1 as a possible D gene (6 bases). From germline, CDR1 is LNHDA and CDR2 SQIVND (reference sequence). V was shortened by 5 bases and J by 0 bases, with 14 bases between the two germline ends. The CDR3 totals 16 residues. The CDR3 sequence: CASSLIDRSSGNTIYF. The CDR3 nucleotides are TGTGCCAGTAGTCTCATCGACAGGAGCTCTGGAAACACCATATATTTT.

V and J are TRBV7-9 and TRBJ1-1; TRBD1 might be the D (5 bases). The CDR3 is made up of 14 amino acids. With 2 bases removed from V and 5 bases from J, the gap between germline ends came to 12 bases. In germline, CDR1 is SEHNR, CDR2 FQNEAQ (reference sequence). CDR3 sequence: CASSLHGGRTEAFF. CDR3 nucleotide sequence: TGTGCCAGCAGCTTACATGGGGGGAGAACTGAAGCTTTCTTT.

The chain combines TRBV6-4 with TRBJ1-1; D is perhaps TRBD1 (5 bases). Germline-derived CDR1 and CDR2 are MRHNA and SNTAGT. CDR3 length: 14 amino acids. Deletions cut 2 bases from V and 1 base from J, with 8 bases between. The CDR3 region is CASSDTDKNTEAFF. CDR3 in DNA: TGTGCCAGCAGTGACACGGACAAGAACACTGAAGCTTTCTTT.

The V and J genes are TRBV9 and TRBJ1-2, with TRBD1 identical over 8 bases. The germline V gene encodes CDR1 SGDLS and CDR2 YYNGEE. V lost 3 bases and J lost 3; bases outside the gene matches: 7. CDR3 size: 15 residues. In DNA, the CDR3 is TGTGCCAGCAGCGAGACAGGGGCCCCTTACTATGGCTACACCTTC. Protein sequence: CASSETGAPYYGYTF.

The rearrangement links TRBV5-6 to TRBJ1-2; no firm D call. Trimming left V 4 bases short and J 10 bases short, with 20 bases between. The length of the CDR3 is 14 residues. Germline CDR1 SGHDT, CDR2 YYEEEE. CDR3 sequence reads: CASSPAPGRDFYTF. CDR3 bases: TGTGCCAGCAGCCCCGCCCCCGGGAGAGATTTCTACACCTTC.

This rearrangement joins TRBV5-1 to TRBJ1-1, with D perhaps matching TRBD1 (5 bases). CDR3 length: 14 residues. The V end was cut by 2 bases, the J end by 1 base, with 9 bases between. In germline, CDR1 is SGHRS, CDR2 YFSETQ. The CDR3 nucleotides read TGCGCCAGCAGCTTAGGGGATGGGAACACTGAAGCTTTCTTT. This translates into CASSLGDGNTEAFF.

This rearrangement joins TRBV28 to TRBJ1-6; no clear D. The germline gives CDR1 MDHEN, CDR2 SYDVKM. Trimming left V 5 bases short and J 8 bases short, with 13 bases between. The CDR3 is made up of 14 amino acids. This chain's CDR3 is CASSGVPGDSPLHF. CDR3 nucleotide sequence: TGTGCCAGCAGTGGGGTCCCCGGGGATTCACCCCTCCACTTT.

The gene calls are TRBV5-4 and TRBJ2-3; D is uncertain. The CDR3 loop spans 13 amino acids. The germline V and J ends were trimmed by 4 bases and 1 base, with 7 bases remaining between them. The germline gives CDR1 SGHNT, CDR2 YYREEE (reference sequence). The CDR3 region is CASSPPGTDTQYF. The CDR3 DNA sequence: TGTGCCAGCAGCCCCCCCGGCACAGATACGCAGTATTTT.